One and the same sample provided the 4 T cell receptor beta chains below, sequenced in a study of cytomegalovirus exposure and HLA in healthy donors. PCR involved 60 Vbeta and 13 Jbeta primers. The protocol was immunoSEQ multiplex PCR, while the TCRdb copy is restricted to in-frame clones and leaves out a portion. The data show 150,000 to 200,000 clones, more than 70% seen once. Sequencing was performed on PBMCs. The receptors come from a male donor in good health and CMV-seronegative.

The CDR3 spells CARSSRHPLLQGSLKMEKLFF. CDR3 DNA: TGTGCCAGAAGCTCGCGCCACCCGTTACTACAGGGGTCCCTAAAAATGGAAAAACTGTTTTTT. The rearrangement links TRBV5-3 to TRBJ1-4; 7 bases map to TRBD1. TRBV5-3 falls under the ORF class, with uncertain function. With V trimmed by 3 bases and J by 8 bases, 28 bases remained unmatched. The CDR3 is 21 residues long.

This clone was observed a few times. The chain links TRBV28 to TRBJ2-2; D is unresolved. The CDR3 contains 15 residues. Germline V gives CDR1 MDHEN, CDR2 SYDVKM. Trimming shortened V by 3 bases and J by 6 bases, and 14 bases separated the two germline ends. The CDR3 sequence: CASSFTDARAGELFF. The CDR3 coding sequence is TGTGCCAGCAGTTTTACTGACGCCCGGGCCGGGGAGCTGTTTTTT.

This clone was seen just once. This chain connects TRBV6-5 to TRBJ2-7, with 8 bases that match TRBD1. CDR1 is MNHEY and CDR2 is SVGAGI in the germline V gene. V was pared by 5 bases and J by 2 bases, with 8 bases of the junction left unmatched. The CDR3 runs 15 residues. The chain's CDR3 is CASSQGAVLTYEQYF. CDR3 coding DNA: TGTGCCAGCAGTCAGGGGGCGGTTTTAACCTACGAGCAGTACTTC.

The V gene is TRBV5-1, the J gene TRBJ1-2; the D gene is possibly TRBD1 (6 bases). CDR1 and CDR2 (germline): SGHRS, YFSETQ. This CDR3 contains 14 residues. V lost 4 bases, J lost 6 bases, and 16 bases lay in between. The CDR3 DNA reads TGCGCCAGCAGCGACGTGACGACAGGAGATGGCTACACCTTC. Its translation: CASSDVTTGDGYTF.